This TCR beta chain derives from a study of immune heterogeneity within non-small cell lung tumors. The overall study: Tumor histology was classified as squamous cell carcinoma in 4 cases, non-squamous carcinoma in 10 and not otherwise specified in 1. Study outcomes and limitations: High-frequency T-cell receptor beta clonotypes were largely distinct between individual patients. Local T-cell repertoire clonality was correlated with local tumor mutational burden, and the correlation was positive. It was moderate in strength but statistically significant (R about 0.35).

The V and J ends lost 6 bases and 3 bases respectively, with 8 bases between them. The length of the CDR3 is 12 residues. The V gene's germline CDR1 is SGHVS and CDR2 FQNEAQ. About this clonotype itself: What it binds is unknown.

Template input, which was bulk tumor genomic DNA, totaled 450 to 600 ng per sample. Several biopsies per primary tumor were taken during surgery, spaced as far apart as possible. Patients had untreated, newly diagnosed non-small cell lung cancer and underwent curative surgery. Multiplex PCR relied on 32 V and 13 J primers to amplify TCR beta CDR3. TCRdb itself ran the multiplex PCR reads through MiXCR, one entry per CDR3 protein. This table has around 11,000 distinct CDR3 sequences, more than 25% appearing once. The rearrangement links TRBV7-8 to TRBJ1-2; D not certain. The sequence was collected from a woman in her forties or fifties with non-small cell lung cancer. Input material: lung tumor tissue. The CDR3 nucleotides read TGTGCCAGCAGTCGGGCCGACTATGGCTACACCTTC. Translation gives CASSRADYGYTF.